This paragraph covers one TCR beta chain sequence. Its target is unknown. This specimen belongs to a study of cytomegalovirus exposure and HLA in healthy donors. Study-wide findings and caveats: The Asian-associated ancestry cluster reportedly had fewer N-insertions than the approximately 690-donor mean in a later analysis. On later analysis, the bulk of CMV-associated TCR beta chains appeared to be HLA-restricted.

Germline values: CDR1 SGDLS, CDR2 YYNGEE. The CDR3 has 14 amino acids. Trimming removed 4 bases from V and 5 bases from J; junction bases left unmatched: 5. With 60 Vbeta and 13 Jbeta primers, the PCR was carried out. Data came from immunoSEQ multiplex PCR; TCRdb stores just in-frame clones and leaves some out. The table shows some 180,000 clones, with about 76% occurring only once. The sample consisted of PBMCs. The sequence was collected from a woman younger than 30 in good health and CMV-seropositive. The gene calls are TRBV9 and TRBJ2-5; 10 positions agree with TRBD1. The CDR3 region is CASSRGGQGETQYF. CDR3 DNA: TGTGCCAGCAGCCGCGGGGGACAGGGGGAGACCCAGTACTTC.